Below are 13 T cell receptor beta chains sequenced from a single sample in a study of blood T cell repertoires in COVID-19 (dated by TCRdb to 2018 to 2021). The library came from the immunoSEQ multiplex PCR assay. In its TCRdb copy, this immuneACCESS table keeps in-frame sequences only and misses some clones. Where compared with another copy, unresolved V genes explain less than half of these, and the others have no known cause. The sample contains 200,000 to 300,000 clones, around 86% of them found a single time. The top ten constitute around 5% of the sample. The sample was peripheral blood. These receptor sequences come from a woman aged 55-69 years with COVID-19, enrolled during active disease.

This chain uses TRBV20-1 with TRBJ2-1; no reliable D call. Germline lookup yields CDR1 DFQATT and CDR2 SNEGSKA (reference sequence). CDR3 size: 14 residues. V lost 3 bases and J 9 bases, leaving 18 bases between the germline ends. The DNA for the CDR3 is TGCAGTGCTAGTCCCAGGCGTCTTCGTAGTGAGCAGTTCTTC. Amino acid sequence: CSASPRRLRSEQFF.

The chain recombines TRBV5-1 with TRBJ2-7; 8 bases line up with TRBD2. The V and J ends lost 0 bases and 3 bases, in that order; junction bases with no gene match: 5. The CDR3 covers 15 residues. Germline V gene lookup returns CDR1 SGHRS and CDR2 YFSETQ. The CDR3 bases are TGCGCCAGCAGCTTGGTCCAGGGACTAGGCTACGAGCAGTACTTC. Translating gives CASSLVQGLGYEQYF.

This sequence joins TRBV5-1 and TRBJ1-2; 7 bases line up with TRBD1. Trimming at V came to 3 bases and at J to 8 bases, leaving 10 bases not matched to a gene. Germline CDR1 is SGHRS and CDR2 is YFSETQ. This CDR3 has 14 residues. The CDR3, as DNA: TGCGCCAGCAGCTCCCGGACAGGAACGGAGGGCTACACCTTC. It is translated as CASSSRTGTEGYTF. The complete variable domain, with remaining parts taken from reference TRBV5-1 and TRBJ1-2, reads KAGVTQTPRYLIKTRGQQVTLSCSPISGHRSVSWYQQTPGQGLQFLFEYFSETQRNKGNFPGRFSGRQFSNSRSEMNVSTLELGDSALYLCASSSRTGTEGYTFGSGTRLTVV.

This clone was seen just once. This rearrangement joins TRBV27 to TRBJ2-7; 14 bases agree with TRBD2. V lost 5 bases and J lost 4; bases outside the gene matches: 10. The CDR3 runs 17 residues. Per germline, CDR1 MNHEY and CDR2 SMNVEV (reference sequence). The CDR3 reads CASSGSGLAGVAYEQYF. The CDR3 DNA is TGTGCCAGCAGTGGGTCGGGACTAGCGGGAGTGGCGTACGAGCAGTACTTC.

The chain is built from TRBV5-1 and TRBJ1-2, with a possible D match to TRBD1 (6 bases). The CDR3 is 16 residues long. The germline CDR1 and CDR2 sequences are SGHRS and YFSETQ. The V end was cut by 3 bases, the J end by 4 bases, with 19 bases between. The CDR3 loop reads CASSWEKEQGFYGYTF. Written as DNA, the CDR3 is TGCGCCAGCAGCTGGGAGAAGGAGCAGGGGTTCTATGGCTACACCTTC. Based on the CDR3 plus reference TRBV5-1 and TRBJ1-2, the full variable domain is KAGVTQTPRYLIKTRGQQVTLSCSPISGHRSVSWYQQTPGQGLQFLFEYFSETQRNKGNFPGRFSGRQFSNSRSEMNVSTLELGDSALYLCASSWEKEQGFYGYTFGSGTRLTVV.

The CDR3 loop is CASSLDGIRQTQYF. The CDR3 bases are TGCGCCAGCAGCTTGGACGGGATAAGGCAGACCCAGTACTTC. The genes are TRBV5-1 and TRBJ2-5, with D perhaps matching TRBD2 (5 bases). V was pared by 0 bases and J by 6 bases, with 12 bases between. Per the germline V gene, CDR1 is SGHRS and CDR2 is YFSETQ. The CDR3 has 14 residues.

The chain uses TRBV19 and TRBJ2-2; TRBD2 agrees at 8 bases. V shed 4 bases, J shed 8 bases, and the junction held 12 bases outside the gene matches. The CDR3 has 16 residues. Germline lookup yields CDR1 LNHDA and CDR2 SQIVND (reference sequence). CDR3 DNA sequence: TGTGCCAGTAGTACCCGCGGGGGGCAGCGGGGTGGGGAGCTGTTTTTT. It translates to CASSTRGGQRGGELFF. The full variable domain, rest sourced from reference TRBV19 and TRBJ2-2, is DGGITQSPKYLFRKEGQNVTLSCEQNLNHDAMYWYRQDPGQGLRLIYYSQIVNDFQKGDIAEGYSVSREKKESFPLTVTSAQKNPTAFYLCASSTRGGQRGGELFFGEGSRLTVL.

V usage is TRBV5-5 and J usage is TRBJ1-2; TRBD1 might be the D (5 bases). The CDR3 totals 15 residues. V was shortened by 1 base and J by 0 bases, with 10 bases between the two germline ends. The germline V gene has CDR1 SGHKS and CDR2 YYEKEE (reference sequence). Written as DNA, the CDR3 is TGTGCCAGCAGCTTGTCGGCAGGGACTAACTATGGCTACACCTTC. It codes for CASSLSAGTNYGYTF. The entire variable domain, with the rest obtained from reference TRBV5-5 and TRBJ1-2, is as follows: DAGVTQSPTHLIKTRGQQVTLRCSPISGHKSVSWYQQVLGQGPQFIFQYYEKEERGRGNFPDRFSARQFPNYSSELNVNALLLGDSALYLCASSLSAGTNYGYTFGSGTRLTVV.

V gene TRBV7-6 combines with J gene TRBJ2-2, with 9 nucleotides matching TRBD1. The CDR3 consists of 18 residues. Germline V gene lookup returns CDR1 SGHVS and CDR2 FNYEAQ. V gave up 5 bases and J gave up 4 bases; unmatched junction bases: 14. CDR3 sequence (DNA): TGTGCCAGCAGCCGCCGGGACAGGGACCCCAGGGTCACCGGGGAGCTGTTTTTT. Its translation is CASSRRDRDPRVTGELFF.

The V gene is TRBV2, the J gene TRBJ2-5; D is possibly TRBD2 (5 bases). The CDR3 is made up of 13 amino acids. Trimming cost V 6 bases and J 4 bases, with 12 bases left between them. CDR1 and CDR2 (germline): SNHLY, FYNNEI. In nucleotides, the CDR3 is TGTGCCAGCAGCCCGGACTGGGGAGAGACCCAGTACTTC. Protein: CASSPDWGETQYF.

J is TRBJ2-1 and V is TRBV10-3; TRBD2 matches at 13 bases. The J segment lost 8 bases and the V segment lost 9 bases, leaving 16 bases of the junction unmatched. The germline V gene encodes CDR1 ENHRY and CDR2 SYGVKD. This CDR3 region has 17 residues. The DNA of the CDR3 is TGTGCCATTTCAGACAGGGGGGGACTAGCGGGAATTGATGAGCAGTTCTTC. It encodes CAISDRGGLAGIDEQFF.

V and J are TRBV18 and TRBJ1-3; 10 bases match TRBD1. After removal of 5 bases from V and 1 base from J, the junction contained 14 bases not matched to a gene. This CDR3 spans 19 amino acids. The germline V gene encodes CDR1 KGHSH and CDR2 LQKENI. The CDR3 is CASSATGTGAKPSGNTIYF. CDR3 sequence (DNA): TGTGCCAGCTCAGCCACCGGGACAGGGGCCAAACCGTCTGGAAACACCATATATTTT.

J is TRBJ1-1 and V is TRBV5-4; 8 positions agree with TRBD1. The CDR3 is 13 amino acids. Looked up from germline, CDR1 is SGHNT and CDR2 is YYREEE (reference sequence). V lost 1 base, J lost 6 bases, and 2 bases stayed unmatched. CDR3 in amino acids: CASSLTGGSEAFF. CDR3 sequence (DNA): TGTGCCAGCAGCTTGACAGGGGGTTCTGAAGCTTTCTTT.